The 21 T cell receptor beta chains below all came from one sample that was sequenced in a study of cytomegalovirus exposure and HLA in healthy donors. This PCR relied on a set of 60 Vbeta primers and 13 Jbeta primers. Clones were sequenced by immunoSEQ multiplex PCR, and TCRdb holds only the in-frame ones, with some missing. Its table records about 39,000 clones. The sequenced sample was PBMCs. The receptors come from a woman in her twenties or thirties in good health and CMV-seropositive.

The chain recombines TRBV11-2 with TRBJ2-5, with 8 bases identical to TRBD1. Germline loops: CDR1 SGHAT, CDR2 FQNNGV. This CDR3 spans 15 amino acids. Trimming cost V 7 bases and J 4 bases; bases outside gene matches: 11. The CDR3 reads CASKLQPGQAETQYF. In DNA, the CDR3 is TGTGCCAGCAAACTTCAACCGGGACAGGCAGAGACCCAGTACTTC.

The V gene is TRBV18, the J gene TRBJ1-4, with D maybe TRBD1 (6 bases). The V gene lost 5 bases and the J gene lost 0 bases, with 10 bases spanning the gap. The germline V gene has CDR1 KGHSH and CDR2 LQKENI. The CDR3 loop spans 15 amino acids. The CDR3 DNA follows: TGTGCCAGCTCATCCGACAGGCCAACTAATGAAAAACTGTTTTTT. It specifies CASSSDRPTNEKLFF.

This rearrangement joins TRBV7-9 to TRBJ1-4; 7 positions agree with TRBD1. The CDR3 is made up of 14 amino acids. Germline CDR1 and CDR2: SEHNR and FQNEAQ (reference sequence). V was clipped by 5 bases and J by 6 bases; unmatched bases: 6. CDR3 coding DNA: TGTGCCAGCAGCCCGACAGGGCGGGATGAAAAACTGTTTTTT. Translation gives CASSPTGRDEKLFF.

The rearrangement uses TRBV7-6 and TRBJ1-2; possible D gene TRBD1, 6 bases. V gave up 1 base and J gave up 8 bases, with 17 bases separating them. Germline lookup yields CDR1 SGHVS and CDR2 FNYEAQ. This CDR3 contains 15 residues. The CDR3 sequence: CASSLGAGVKEGYTF. The CDR3 DNA reads TGTGCCAGCAGCTTAGGGGCAGGGGTAAAGGAGGGCTACACCTTC.

The gene calls are TRBV18 and TRBJ2-7; possibly TRBD1 for D (5 bases). V was shortened by 5 bases and J by 3 bases, with 8 bases between the two germline ends. This CDR3 has 12 residues. CDR1 is KGHSH, CDR2 LQKENI, per germline. The CDR3 region is CASSSDSYEQYF. The DNA for the CDR3 is TGTGCCAGCTCATCCGACAGCTACGAGCAGTACTTC. Full variable domain (remainder filled in from reference TRBV18 and TRBJ2-7): NAGVMQNPRHLVRRRGQEARLRCSPMKGHSHVYWYRQLPEEGLKFMVYLQKENIIDESGMPKERFSAEFPKEGPSILRIQQVVRGDSAAYFCASSSDSYEQYFGPGTRLTVT.

V usage is TRBV7-9 and J usage is TRBJ1-6, with 8 nucleotides matching TRBD1. The CDR3 loop spans 14 amino acids. V lost 5 bases to trimming and J lost 10 bases; unmatched junction nucleotides: 7. Germline-derived CDR1 and CDR2 are SEHNR and FQNEAQ (reference sequence). The CDR3 spells CASSPTGEGSPLHF. For the CDR3, the DNA is TGTGCCAGCAGCCCGACAGGGGAAGGGTCACCCCTCCACTTT. The full variable domain, with the rest looked up from reference TRBV7-9 and TRBJ1-6, is DTGVSQNPRHKITKRGQNVTFRCDPISEHNRLYWYRQTLGQGPEFLTYFQNEAQLEKSRLLSDRFSAERPKGSFSTLEIQRTEQGDSAMYLCASSPTGEGSPLHFGNGTRLTVT.

The V gene is TRBV18, the J gene TRBJ1-4; D call uncertain. CDR3 length: 15 residues. The V gene's germline CDR1 is KGHSH and CDR2 LQKENI. V lost 3 bases, J lost 4 bases, and 12 bases lay in between. Here the CDR3 reads CASSPQREGNEKLFF. The CDR3 coding sequence is TGTGCCAGCTCACCTCAAAGGGAGGGTAATGAAAAACTGTTTTTT.

The chain is built from TRBV5-6 and TRBJ1-1, with 7 bases aligning to TRBD1. With 0 bases clipped from V and 5 bases from J, the junction kept 4 bases outside the gene matches. Germline assignment: CDR1 SGHDT and CDR2 YYEEEE. This CDR3 region has 14 residues. The CDR3 DNA is TGTGCCAGCAGCTTGGGGGACAGACGTACTGAAGCTTTCTTT. Amino acid sequence: CASSLGDRRTEAFF.

The genes are TRBV30 and TRBJ2-5; 8 nucleotides align to TRBD2. CDR3 size: 15 residues. With V trimmed by 0 bases and J by 5 bases, 8 bases remained unmatched. CDR1 and CDR2 (germline): GTSNPN, SVGIG (reference sequence). CDR3 region: CAWSVRRGVFETQYF. CDR3 in DNA: TGTGCCTGGAGTGTACGGCGGGGGGTATTCGAGACCCAGTACTTC.

The rearrangement uses TRBV9 and TRBJ2-1, with 8 bases identical to TRBD2. CDR3 size: 16 residues. In germline, CDR1 is SGDLS, CDR2 YYNGEE. Unmatched junction bases numbered 11, after V lost 3 bases and J lost 6 bases. The CDR3 protein is CASSAGWGTRSNEQFF. The CDR3 nucleotides read TGTGCCAGCAGCGCGGGGTGGGGGACTAGGTCCAATGAGCAGTTCTTC.

The CDR3 spells CASTRPGIQYF. The CDR3, as DNA: TGTGCCAGCACCCGACCAGGCATTCAGTACTTC. This chain uses TRBV28 with TRBJ2-4; no reliable D call. V was shortened by 7 bases and J by 9 bases, with 10 bases between the two germline ends. The CDR3 loop spans 11 amino acids. CDR1 and CDR2 from the germline V gene are MDHEN and SYDVKM.

The chain uses TRBV7-6 and TRBJ2-1; possible D gene TRBD2, 6 bases. Looked up from germline, CDR1 is SGHVS and CDR2 is FNYEAQ. V lost 6 bases, J lost 11 bases, and 17 bases lay in between. The CDR3 runs to 13 residues. The CDR3 loop is CASSPRGMGQQFF. As DNA, the CDR3 is TGTGCCAGCAGTCCCCGGGGGATGGGACAGCAGTTCTTC.

The chain combines TRBV5-1 with TRBJ1-1; D gene ambiguous. The length of the CDR3 is 14 residues. Trimming stripped 0 bases from V and 7 bases from J, with 13 bases between. CDR1 and CDR2 from the germline V gene are SGHRS and YFSETQ. CDR3 protein: CASSLAGAYIEAFF. The CDR3 nucleotides read TGCGCCAGCAGCTTGGCTGGAGCTTACATTGAAGCTTTCTTT.

The gene calls are TRBV14 and TRBJ1-6; 7 nucleotides align to TRBD1. The germline gives CDR1 SGHDN, CDR2 FVKESK. This CDR3 comprises 13 residues. V trimming: 2 bases; J trimming: 10 bases; junction bases outside the gene matches: 2. The chain's CDR3 is CASSQQGGSPLHF. The CDR3 DNA sequence: TGTGCCAGCAGCCAACAGGGGGGCTCACCCCTCCACTTT.

The chain carries TRBV2 and TRBJ2-5, with unresolved D. This CDR3 is built from 13 residues. Germline CDR1 and CDR2: SNHLY and FYNNEI. The V gene lost 8 bases and the J gene lost 1 base, with 11 bases spanning the gap. As DNA, the CDR3 is TGTGCCAGCCCTGCGGCAGTCCAAGAGACCCAGTACTTC. Translated, it gives CASPAAVQETQYF.

The gene calls are TRBV15 and TRBJ1-4; D may be TRBD1 (5 bases). The V gene's germline CDR1 is LNHNV and CDR2 YYDKDF (reference sequence). The CDR3 spans 16 residues. Trimming removed 1 base at V and 8 bases at J, with 17 bases between. This chain's CDR3 is CATSRGDQGVGEKLFF. The CDR3 bases are TGTGCCACCAGCAGAGGAGATCAAGGGGTAGGCGAAAAACTGTTTTTT. Complete variable domain (other parts from reference TRBV15 and TRBJ1-4): DAMVIQNPRYQVTQFGKPVTLSCSQTLNHNVMYWYQQKSSQAPKLLFHYYDKDFNNEADTPDNFQSRRPNTSFCFLDIRSPGLGDTAMYLCATSRGDQGVGEKLFFGSGTQLSVL.

The rearrangement links TRBV28 to TRBJ2-7; D perhaps matches TRBD2 (6 bases). This CDR3 comprises 13 residues. The V end was cut by 7 bases, the J end by 1 base, with 11 bases between. Germline assignment: CDR1 MDHEN and CDR2 SYDVKM. The CDR3 here is CASTGEVSYEQYF. The CDR3 nucleotides are TGTGCCAGCACTGGGGAGGTTTCCTACGAGCAGTACTTC.

The rearrangement joins TRBV19 to TRBJ2-1; 9 bases align to TRBD1. The CDR3 loop spans 15 amino acids. Germline V gives CDR1 LNHDA, CDR2 SQIVND (reference sequence). Trimming removed 1 base from V and 9 bases from J; junction bases left unmatched: 7. CDR3 residues: CASSIGGQGGVEQFF. In DNA, the CDR3 is TGTGCCAGTAGTATAGGGGGACAGGGAGGTGTTGAGCAGTTCTTC.

The V call is TRBV6-6, the J call TRBJ2-3; D call uncertain. The length of the CDR3 is 13 residues. Trimming shortened V by 4 bases and J by 1 base, and 6 bases separated the two germline ends. Germline CDR1 MNHNY, CDR2 SVGAGI (reference sequence). CDR3 sequence reads: CASSSQGTDTQYF. The CDR3 bases are TGTGCCAGCAGTTCTCAGGGCACAGATACGCAGTATTTT.

The rearrangement links TRBV19 to TRBJ2-5; tentative D call: TRBD2 (6 bases). The V and J ends lost 3 bases and 5 bases respectively, with 10 bases between them. There are 13 residues in the CDR3. Looked up from germline, CDR1 is LNHDA and CDR2 is SQIVND (reference sequence). The CDR3 bases are TGTGCCAGTAGTATCCGACTAGACGAGACCCAGTACTTC. Translated: CASSIRLDETQYF.

The rearrangement joins TRBV5-1 to TRBJ1-1, with TRBD1 as a possible D gene (6 bases). The CDR3 sequence is 14 residues long. V lost 3 bases to trimming and J lost 1 base, with 10 bases between them. CDR1 is SGHRS and CDR2 is YFSETQ in the germline V gene. CDR3 loop: CASSSGHPNTEAFF. The CDR3 nucleotides read TGCGCCAGCAGCTCGGGACACCCGAACACTGAAGCTTTCTTT.